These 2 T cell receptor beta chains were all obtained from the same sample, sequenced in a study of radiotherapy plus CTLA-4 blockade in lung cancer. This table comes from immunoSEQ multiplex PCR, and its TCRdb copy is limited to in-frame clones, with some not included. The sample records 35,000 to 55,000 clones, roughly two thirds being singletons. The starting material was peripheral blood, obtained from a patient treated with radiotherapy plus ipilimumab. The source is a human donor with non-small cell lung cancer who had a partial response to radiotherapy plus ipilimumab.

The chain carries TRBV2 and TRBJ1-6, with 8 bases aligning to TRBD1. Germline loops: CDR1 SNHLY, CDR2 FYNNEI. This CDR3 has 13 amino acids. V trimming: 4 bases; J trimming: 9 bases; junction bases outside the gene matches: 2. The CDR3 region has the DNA TGTGCCAGCAGTGGCGACAGGGGTTCACCCCTCCACTTT. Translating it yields CASSGDRGSPLHF.

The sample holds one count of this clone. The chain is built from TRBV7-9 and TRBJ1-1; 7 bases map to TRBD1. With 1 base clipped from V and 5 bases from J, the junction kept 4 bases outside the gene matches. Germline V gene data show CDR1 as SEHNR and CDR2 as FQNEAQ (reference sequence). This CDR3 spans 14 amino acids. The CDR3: CASSLVPGGTEAFF. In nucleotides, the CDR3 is TGTGCCAGCAGCTTAGTGCCAGGGGGAACTGAAGCTTTCTTT.